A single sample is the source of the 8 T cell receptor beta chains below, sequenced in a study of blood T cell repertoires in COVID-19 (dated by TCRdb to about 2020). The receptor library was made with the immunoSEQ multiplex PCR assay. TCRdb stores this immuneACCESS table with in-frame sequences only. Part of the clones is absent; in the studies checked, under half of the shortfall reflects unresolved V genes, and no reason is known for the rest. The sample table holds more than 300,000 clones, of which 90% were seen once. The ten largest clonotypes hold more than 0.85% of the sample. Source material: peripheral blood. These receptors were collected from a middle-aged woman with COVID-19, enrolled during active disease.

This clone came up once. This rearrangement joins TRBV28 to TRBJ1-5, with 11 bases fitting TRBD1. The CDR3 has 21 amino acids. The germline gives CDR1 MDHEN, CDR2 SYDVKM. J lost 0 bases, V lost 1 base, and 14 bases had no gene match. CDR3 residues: CASSLFKTRTGGLYSNQPQHF. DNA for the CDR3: TGTGCCAGCAGTTTATTTAAGACCAGGACAGGGGGCCTCTATAGCAATCAGCCCCAGCATTTT. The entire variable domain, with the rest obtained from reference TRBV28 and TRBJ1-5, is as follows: DVKVTQSSRYLVKRTGEKVFLECVQDMDHENMFWYRQDPGLGLRLIYFSYDVKMKEKGDIPEGYSVSREKKERFSLILESASTNQTSMYLCASSLFKTRTGGLYSNQPQHFGDGTRLSIL.

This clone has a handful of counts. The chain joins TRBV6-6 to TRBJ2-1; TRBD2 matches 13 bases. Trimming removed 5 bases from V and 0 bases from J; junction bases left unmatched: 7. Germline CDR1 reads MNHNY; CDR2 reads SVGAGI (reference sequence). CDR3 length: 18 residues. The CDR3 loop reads CASSRGLAGFYSYNEQFF. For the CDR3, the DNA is TGTGCCAGCAGTCGGGGACTAGCGGGGTTCTACTCCTACAATGAGCAGTTCTTC.

Written as DNA, the CDR3 is TGTGCCAGCAGCTGGGGACAGGTCTTCGGCTACGAGCAGTACTTC. Protein product: CASSWGQVFGYEQYF. V and J are TRBV5-8 and TRBJ2-7, with TRBD1 identical over 8 bases. Germline CDR1 reads SGHTS; CDR2 reads YDEGEE. There are 15 residues in the CDR3. Germline trimming cut 3 bases from V and 3 bases from J; bases unmatched to any gene: 8.

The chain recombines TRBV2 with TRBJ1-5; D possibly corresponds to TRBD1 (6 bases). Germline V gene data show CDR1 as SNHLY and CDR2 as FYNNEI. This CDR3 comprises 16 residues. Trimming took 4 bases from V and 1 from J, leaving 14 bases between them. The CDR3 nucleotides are TGTGCCAGCAGTGTATCAGGGGCTCACAGCAATCAGCCCCAGCATTTT. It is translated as CASSVSGAHSNQPQHF.

CDR3 residues: CASSQARGYGYTF. DNA of the CDR3: TGTGCCAGCAGTCAAGCCCGCGGCTATGGCTACACCTTC. This rearrangement joins TRBV28 to TRBJ1-2; no definite D call. V was cut by 5 bases and J by 4 bases, with 11 bases left in between. The germline gives CDR1 MDHEN, CDR2 SYDVKM. The CDR3 extends over 13 amino acids.

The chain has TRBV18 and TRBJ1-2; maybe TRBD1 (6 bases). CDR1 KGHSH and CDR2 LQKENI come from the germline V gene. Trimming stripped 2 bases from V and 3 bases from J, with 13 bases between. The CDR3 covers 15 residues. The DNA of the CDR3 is TGTGCCAGCTCACCAACAGGGACCAGTCACTATGGCTACACCTTC. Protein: CASSPTGTSHYGYTF.

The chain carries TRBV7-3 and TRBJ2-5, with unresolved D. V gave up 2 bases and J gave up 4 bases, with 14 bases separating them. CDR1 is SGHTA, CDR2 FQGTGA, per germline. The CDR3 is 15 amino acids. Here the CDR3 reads CASSLSARLGETQYF. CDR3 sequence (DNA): TGTGCCAGCAGCTTATCGGCTAGATTAGGAGAGACCCAGTACTTC.

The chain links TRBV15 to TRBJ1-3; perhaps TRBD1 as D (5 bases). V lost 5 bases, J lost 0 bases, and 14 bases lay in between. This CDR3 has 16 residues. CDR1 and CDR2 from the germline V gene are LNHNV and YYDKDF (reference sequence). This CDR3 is CATSGRRALSGNTIYF. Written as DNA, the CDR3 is TGTGCCACCAGCGGTCGCAGGGCCCTCTCTGGAAACACCATATATTTT.